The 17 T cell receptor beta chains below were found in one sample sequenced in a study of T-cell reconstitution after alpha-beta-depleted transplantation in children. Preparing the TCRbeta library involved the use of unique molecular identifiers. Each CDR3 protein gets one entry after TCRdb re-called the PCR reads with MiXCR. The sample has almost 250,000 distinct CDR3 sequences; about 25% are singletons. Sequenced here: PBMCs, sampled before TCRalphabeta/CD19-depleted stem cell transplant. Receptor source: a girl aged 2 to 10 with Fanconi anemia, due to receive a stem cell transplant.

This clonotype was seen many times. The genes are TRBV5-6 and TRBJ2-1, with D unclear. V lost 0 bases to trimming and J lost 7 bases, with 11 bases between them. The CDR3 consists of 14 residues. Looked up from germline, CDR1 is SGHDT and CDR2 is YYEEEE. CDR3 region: CASSLGPPSNEQFF. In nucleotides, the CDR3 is TGTGCCAGCAGCTTGGGACCTCCCAGTAATGAGCAGTTCTTC.

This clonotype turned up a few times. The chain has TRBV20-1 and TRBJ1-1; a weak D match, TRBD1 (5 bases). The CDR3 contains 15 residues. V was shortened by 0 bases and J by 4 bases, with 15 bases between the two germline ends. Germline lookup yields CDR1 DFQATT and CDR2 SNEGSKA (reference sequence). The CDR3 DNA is TGCAGTGCTAGAGACCACTTCTTGGGGGGCACTGAAGCTTTCTTT. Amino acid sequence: CSARDHFLGGTEAFF.

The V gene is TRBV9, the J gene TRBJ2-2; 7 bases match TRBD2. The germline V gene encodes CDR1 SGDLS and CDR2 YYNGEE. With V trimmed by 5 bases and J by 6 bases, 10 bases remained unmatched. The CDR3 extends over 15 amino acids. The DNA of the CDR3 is TGTGCCAGCAGTGGTAACAGCGGGATGGCCGGGGAGCTGTTTTTT. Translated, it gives CASSGNSGMAGELFF. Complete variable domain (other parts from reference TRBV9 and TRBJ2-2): DSGVTQTPKHLITATGQRVTLRCSPRSGDLSVYWYQQSLDQGLQFLIQYYNGEERAKGNILERFSAQQFPDLHSELNLSSLELGDSALYFCASSGNSGMAGELFFGEGSRLTVL.

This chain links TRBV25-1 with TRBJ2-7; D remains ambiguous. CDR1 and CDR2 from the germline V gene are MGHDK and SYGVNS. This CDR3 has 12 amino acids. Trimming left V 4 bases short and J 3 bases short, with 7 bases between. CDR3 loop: CASSVLSYEQYF. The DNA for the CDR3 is TGTGCCAGCAGTGTCCTTAGCTACGAGCAGTACTTC.

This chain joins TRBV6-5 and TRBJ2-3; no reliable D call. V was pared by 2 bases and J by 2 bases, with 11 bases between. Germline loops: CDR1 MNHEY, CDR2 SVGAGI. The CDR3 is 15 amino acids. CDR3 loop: CASSYEDGNTDTQYF. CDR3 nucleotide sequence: TGTGCCAGCAGTTACGAGGACGGTAACACAGATACGCAGTATTTT.

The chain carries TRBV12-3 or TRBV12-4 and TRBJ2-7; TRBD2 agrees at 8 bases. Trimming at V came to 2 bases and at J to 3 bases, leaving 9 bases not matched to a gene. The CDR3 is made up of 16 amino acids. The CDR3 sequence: CASSLRAGGVFYEQYF. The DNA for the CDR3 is TGTGCCAGCAGTTTACGCGCGGGAGGTGTTTTCTACGAGCAGTACTTC.

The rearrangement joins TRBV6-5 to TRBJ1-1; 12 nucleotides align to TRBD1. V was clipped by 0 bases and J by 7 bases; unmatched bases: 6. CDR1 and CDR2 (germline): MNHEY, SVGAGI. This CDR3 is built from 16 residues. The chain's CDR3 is CASSYSSGTGGDEAFF. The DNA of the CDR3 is TGTGCCAGCAGTTACTCATCCGGGACAGGGGGCGATGAAGCTTTCTTT.

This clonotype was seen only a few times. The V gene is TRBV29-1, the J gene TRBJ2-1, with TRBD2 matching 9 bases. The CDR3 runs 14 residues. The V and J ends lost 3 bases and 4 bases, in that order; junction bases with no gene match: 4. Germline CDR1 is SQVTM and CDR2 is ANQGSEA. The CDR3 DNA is TGCAGCGTTGATGGCCTAGCGGGGTACAATGAGCAGTTCTTC. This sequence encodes CSVDGLAGYNEQFF.

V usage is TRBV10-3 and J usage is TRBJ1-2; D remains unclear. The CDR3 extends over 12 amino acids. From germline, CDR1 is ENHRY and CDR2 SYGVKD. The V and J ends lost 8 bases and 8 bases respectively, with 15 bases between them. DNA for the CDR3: TGTGCCATCTACGACCCGCGCTGGGGCTACACCTTC. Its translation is CAIYDPRWGYTF.

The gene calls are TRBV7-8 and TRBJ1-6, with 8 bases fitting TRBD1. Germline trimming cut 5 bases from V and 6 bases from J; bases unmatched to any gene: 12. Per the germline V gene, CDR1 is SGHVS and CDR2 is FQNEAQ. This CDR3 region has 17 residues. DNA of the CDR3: TGTGCCAGCAGCGCACCGGGACAGGACAAGTTTAATTCACCCCTCCACTTT. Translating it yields CASSAPGQDKFNSPLHF.

CDR3 DNA: TGCAGTGCTAGTCGTACAGATACGCAGTATTTT. This translates into CSASRTDTQYF. V gene TRBV20-1 combines with J gene TRBJ2-3; D gene uncertain. The germline V gene has CDR1 DFQATT and CDR2 SNEGSKA (reference sequence). This CDR3 region has 11 residues. Trimming pared 3 bases from V and 3 bases from J, leaving 4 bases between.

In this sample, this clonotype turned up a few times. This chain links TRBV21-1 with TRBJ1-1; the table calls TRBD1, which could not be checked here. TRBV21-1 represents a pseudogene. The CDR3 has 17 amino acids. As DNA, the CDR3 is TGTGCCAGCAGAACCGGACAGGGGGTGAATGAGGACACTGAAGCTTTCTTT. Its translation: CASRTGQGVNEDTEAFF.

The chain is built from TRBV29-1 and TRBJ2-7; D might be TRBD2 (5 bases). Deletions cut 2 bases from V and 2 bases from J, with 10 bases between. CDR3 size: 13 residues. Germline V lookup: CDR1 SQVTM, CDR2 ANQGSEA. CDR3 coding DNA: TGCAGCGTTGAAAACCGGGGAGCCTACGAGCAGTACTTC. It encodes CSVENRGAYEQYF.

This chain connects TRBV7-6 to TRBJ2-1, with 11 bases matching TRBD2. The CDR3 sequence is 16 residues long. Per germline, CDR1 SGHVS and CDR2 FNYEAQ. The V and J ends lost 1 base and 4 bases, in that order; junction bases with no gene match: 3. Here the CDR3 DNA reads TGTGCCAGCAGCTTAGTTTCTAGCGGGGGGTACAATGAGCAGTTCTTC. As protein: CASSLVSSGGYNEQFF.

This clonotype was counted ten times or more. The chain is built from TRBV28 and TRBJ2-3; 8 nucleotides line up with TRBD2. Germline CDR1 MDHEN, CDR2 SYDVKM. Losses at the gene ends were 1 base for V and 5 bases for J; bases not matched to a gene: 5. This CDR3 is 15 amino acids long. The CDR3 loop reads CASSLSLLAGDTQYF. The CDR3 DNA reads TGTGCCAGCAGTTTATCCCTCCTAGCGGGAGATACGCAGTATTTT.

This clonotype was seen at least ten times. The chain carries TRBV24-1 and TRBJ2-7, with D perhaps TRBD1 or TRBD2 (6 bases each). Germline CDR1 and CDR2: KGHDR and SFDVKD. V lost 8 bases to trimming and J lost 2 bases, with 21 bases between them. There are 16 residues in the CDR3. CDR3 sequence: CATTSKRGPSTYEQYF. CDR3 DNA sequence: TGTGCCACCACCTCCAAACGGGGGCCGAGCACCTACGAGCAGTACTTC.

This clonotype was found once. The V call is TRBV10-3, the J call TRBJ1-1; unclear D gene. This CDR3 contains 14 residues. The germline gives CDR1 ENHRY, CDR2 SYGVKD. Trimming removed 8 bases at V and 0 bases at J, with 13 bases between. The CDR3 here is CAIAEGGMNTEAFF. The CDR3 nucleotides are TGTGCCATCGCGGAGGGCGGCATGAACACTGAAGCTTTCTTT.